A selection of T cell receptor beta chains follows, all from one sample in a study of blood T cell repertoires in COVID-19. Clones were sequenced by immunoSEQ multiplex PCR, and TCRdb holds only the in-frame ones, with some missing. The sample shows fewer than 350,000 clones, roughly nine tenths of them seen only once. Material: PBMCs or T cells enriched from blood (not recorded which). The receptor source for this set is a middle-aged woman who had recovered from COVID-19. Each CDR3 is given with its conserved first and last residue. A D gene is named only where the DNA matches it firmly. Clone size is shown for a subset of rows, as once, few, many or a class of expanded clone.

j_gene	d_gene	v_gene	abundance	CDR3aa	CDR3nt
TRBJ2-1	TRBD2	TRBV10-1	.	CASSEKALAGGRNEQFF	TGCGCCAGCAGTGAGAAGGCTCTAGCGGGGGGGCGCAATGAGCAGTTCTTC
TRBJ2-7	.	TRBV29-1	.	CSVSQGNSQGEQYF	TGCAGCGTATCACAGGGTAATTCTCAAGGAGAGCAGTACTTC
TRBJ1-1	.	TRBV7-3	.	CASSLTTAGGTEAFF	TGTGCCAGCAGCTTAACGACCGCGGGTGGCACTGAAGCTTTCTTT
TRBJ2-2	.	TRBV7-6	.	CASSLAEGGELFF	TGTGCCAGCAGCCTCGCCGAGGGCGGGGAGCTGTTTTTT
TRBJ1-5	.	TRBV5-5	.	CASSYQAGGQPQHF	TGTGCCAGCAGCTACCAGGCGGGCGGTCAGCCCCAGCATTTT
TRBJ2-2	TRBD1	TRBV10-3	.	CAIKSSTSGTVNTGELFF	TGTGCCATCAAAAGTTCGACGTCCGGGACAGTGAACACCGGGGAGCTGTTTTTT
TRBJ2-7	TRBD1	TRBV5-1	.	CASSVGQVSSYEQYF	TGCGCCAGCAGCGTGGGACAGGTGAGCTCCTACGAGCAGTACTTC
TRBJ1-1	.	TRBV3-1/TRBV3-2	.	CASSRNRRNHEAFF	TGTGCCAGCAGTCGCAACAGGAGAAATCATGAAGCTTTCTTT
TRBJ2-5	TRBD2	TRBV7-9	.	CASSSRTSGGARETQYF	TGTGCCAGCAGCTCACGGACTAGCGGGGGGGCTAGGGAGACCCAGTACTTC
TRBJ1-6	.	TRBV19	.	CASSIRGYSPLHF	TGTGCCAGTAGTATCAGGGGCTATTCACCCCTCCACTTT
TRBJ2-1	.	TRBV5-1	.	CASSINRNEQFF	TGCGCCAGCAGCATCAACAGGAATGAGCAGTTCTTC
TRBJ2-1	TRBD2	TRBV5-1	few	CASSRSGVENEQFF	TGCGCCAGCAGCCGTAGCGGGGTAGAGAATGAGCAGTTCTTC
TRBJ1-2	.	TRBV6-1	.	CASSEVGGIYGYTF	TGTGCCAGCAGTGAAGTTGGCGGGATATATGGCTACACCTTC
TRBJ2-7	TRBD2	TRBV19	.	CASSSGLAGTGEQYF	TGTGCCAGTAGTAGTGGTCTAGCGGGAACTGGCGAGCAGTACTTC
TRBJ2-1	TRBD2	TRBV28	.	CASSLLNSGEFYNEQFF	TGTGCCAGCAGTTTACTGAATAGCGGGGAATTCTACAATGAGCAGTTCTTC
TRBJ2-1	.	TRBV27	few	CASRGERGLGNEQFF	TGTGCCAGCAGAGGAGAACGGGGACTGGGCAATGAGCAGTTCTTC
TRBJ1-2	.	TRBV5-8	.	CASSLVHSYGYTF	TGTGCCAGCAGCTTGGTACACAGCTATGGCTACACCTTC
TRBJ1-2	TRBD1	TRBV5-4	.	CASSASGQARTLTF	TGTGCCAGCAGCGCTTCCGGACAGGCGCGAACTCTCACCTTC
TRBJ1-5	.	TRBV7-9	.	CASSLARGTGNQPQHF	TGTGCCAGCAGCTTAGCGCGGGGCACGGGCAATCAGCCCCAGCATTTT
TRBJ2-7	TRBD2	TRBV3-1/TRBV3-2	.	CASSHFSSGIEQYF	TGTGCCAGCAGCCATTTTAGTAGCGGGATCGAGCAGTACTTC
TRBJ2-1	TRBD1	TRBV7-2	.	CASSPDRALRNEQFF	TGTGCCAGCAGCCCGGACAGGGCCCTAAGAAATGAGCAGTTCTTC
TRBJ1-4	TRBD1	TRBV5-1	.	CASSSGQGAEEKLFF	TGCGCCAGCAGCTCTGGACAGGGGGCAGAGGAAAAACTGTTTTTT
TRBJ2-3	.	TRBV5-1	.	CASSLALGGGTDTQYF	TGCGCCAGCAGCTTAGCACTCGGCGGGGGCACAGATACGCAGTATTTT
TRBJ2-3	TRBD2	TRBV5-1	.	CASSLLAGSLGTDTQYF	TGCGCCAGCAGCCTCCTAGCGGGTTCTCTTGGCACAGATACGCAGTATTTT
TRBJ2-5	TRBD2	TRBV27	.	CASSLPSGRAEETQYF	TGTGCCAGCAGTTTGCCTAGCGGGAGGGCCGAAGAGACCCAGTACTTC
TRBJ1-2	.	TRBV10-2	few	CASSEPRQANYGYTF	TGCGCCAGCAGTGAGCCGAGACAGGCTAACTATGGCTACACCTTC
TRBJ1-2	TRBD1	TRBV4-1	.	CASSQVRQGIGYTF	TGCGCCAGCAGCCAAGTGCGACAGGGGATAGGTTACACCTTC
TRBJ1-1	.	TRBV7-2	.	CASSPGQIMNTEAFF	TGTGCCAGCAGCCCTGGACAGATCATGAACACTGAAGCTTTCTTT
TRBJ1-2	.	TRBV18	.	CASSPNGAQGSNYGYTF	TGTGCCAGCTCACCAAACGGGGCACAGGGATCTAACTATGGCTACACCTTC
TRBJ2-3	.	TRBV12-2	.	CASRPTSPATDTQYF	TGTGCAAGTCGCCCGACTAGCCCGGCAACAGATACGCAGTATTTT
TRBJ1-2	TRBD1	TRBV7-2	once	CASSLGGTGIDYGYTF	TGTGCCAGCAGCTTAGGAGGGACAGGGATAGACTATGGCTACACCTTC
TRBJ1-1	.	TRBV27	.	CASSWERGTEAFF	TGTGCCAGCAGTTGGGAAAGGGGAACTGAAGCTTTCTTT
TRBJ1-1	.	TRBV7-2	.	CASSLELSRAEAFF	TGTGCCAGCAGCTTAGAGTTGTCACGGGCTGAAGCTTTCTTT
TRBJ2-7	TRBD1	TRBV19	.	CASGTGVDEQYF	TGTGCCAGTGGGACAGGGGTGGACGAGCAGTACTTC
TRBJ1-5	.	TRBV19	.	CASSISRGNQPQHF	TGTGCCAGTAGTATATCGAGGGGCAATCAGCCCCAGCATTTT
TRBJ1-5	.	TRBV5-5	.	CASSVNNQPQHF	TGTGCCAGCAGTGTTAACAATCAGCCCCAGCATTTT
TRBJ1-2	TRBD1	TRBV10-2	once	CASSASDRGLSGYTF	TGCGCCAGCAGTGCGTCGGACAGGGGGCTCAGTGGCTACACCTTC
TRBJ2-7	TRBD2	TRBV6-2/TRBV6-3	.	CASSYGTSGRRNLFPLRQYF	TGTGCCAGCAGTTACGGGACTAGCGGGAGGAGAAACCTTTTCCCTCTCCGACAGTACTTC
TRBJ2-3	TRBD2	TRBV5-1	.	CASCLADITDTQYF	TGCGCCAGCTGCCTAGCGGACATCACAGATACGCAGTATTTT
TRBJ1-5	TRBD1	TRBV18	.	CASSPLGGQGGQPQHF	TGTGCCAGCTCACCACTGGGAGGACAGGGCGGCCAGCCCCAGCATTTT
TRBJ2-1	.	TRBV7-2	.	CASSLGVNEQFF	TGTGCCAGCAGCCTGGGAGTGAATGAGCAGTTCTTC
TRBJ2-2	TRBD2	TRBV6-5	.	CASALAGLGTGELFF	TGTGCCAGCGCACTAGCGGGTCTTGGCACCGGGGAGCTGTTTTTT
TRBJ2-1	.	TRBV7-3	.	CASSLGGAYYNEQFF	TGTGCCAGCAGCTTAGGGGGGGCTTACTACAATGAGCAGTTCTTC
TRBJ1-4	.	TRBV5-1	.	CASSLQGLTNEKLFF	TGCGCCAGCAGCCTCCAGGGGTTGACTAATGAAAAACTGTTTTTT
TRBJ2-3	.	TRBV11-1	.	CASSLGGLQGHTQYF	TGTGCCAGCAGCTTAGGGGGACTGCAGGGACATACGCAGTATTTT